Detailed here is one TCR beta chain. No antigen is known for it. V shed 5 bases, J shed 0 bases, and the junction held 8 bases outside the gene matches. The CDR3 is 16 residues long. Looked up from germline, CDR1 is PRHDT and CDR2 is FYEKMQ (reference sequence). The repertoire was sequenced with immunoSEQ multiplex PCR; TCRdb's copy has only in-frame clones and lacks some. The table shows more than 100,000 clones, with 93% occurring only once. The data stem from a study of graft-versus-host responses after intestinal transplantation. Across the whole study: All of the recipients had induction that used anti-thymocyte globulin, then tacrolimus and steroids for roughly three years.

Here the sequenced sample was unstimulated CD8+ T cells sorted from spleen or lymph node cells, taken before intestinal transplant. The chain has TRBV13 and TRBJ2-7; 9 nucleotides line up with TRBD1. This sequence was found in a human donor who received an intestinal transplant. The CDR3 DNA reads as TGTGCCAGCAGCGAGGGTCCGGGACAGGGCTCCTACGAGCAGTACTTC. It encodes CASSEGPGQGSYEQYF. The full variable domain, with the rest looked up from reference TRBV13 and TRBJ2-7, is AAGVIQSPRHLIKEKRETATLKCYPIPRHDTVYWYQQGPGQDPQFLISFYEKMQSDKGSIPDRFSAQQFSDYHSELNMSSLELGDSALYFCASSEGPGQGSYEQYFGPGTRLTVT.